This TCR beta chain was profiled in a study of T cell responses to AZD1222 COVID-19 vaccine (dated by TCRdb to about 2021). Regarding the study in general: A total of just over 230 trial participants underwent TCR sequencing, of whom about 200 had received two doses of AZD1222 and around 25 had received two doses of the MenACWY control vaccine. Enrollment into the trials was organized by age into subgroups of 18-55, 56-69 and 70-plus years, and those subgroups contained approximately 160, 26 and 62 TCR-sequenced participants, respectively. Here is what the overall study found, with its caveats: Nearly half of unique spike-specific TCRs reportedly recognized epitopes outside regions mutated in the B.1.351 and B.1.1.7 variants. Conclusions about previously exposed vaccinees were limited because only 5 or 6 AZD1222 recipients were SARS-CoV-2 seropositive at baseline. In the small 56-69-year group, the increase in depth fell short of significance, most likely because of low power. The vaccine-associated CD4 TCRs covered the entire spike protein, and the dominant responses fell in regions 160-218 and 743-854. A significant rise in spike-specific TCR breadth and depth was observed after two AZD1222 doses relative to day 0 and relative to MenACWY recipients. Participants were mostly white British and included more females than males, and it was suggested by the authors that clonal diversity may have been underestimated. Because no samples from the day 14 peak response were available, repertoires could be characterized only after the peak T cell response.

A note on this clone: The antigen it binds to is not known. No clone much larger than this one lies a single base away; base qualities are absent.

The sample's time point, from its label and the paper: about 28 days (+/-7) after the second vaccine dose. Because spike-specific TCR depth and breadth did not differ between the two schedules, AZD1222 recipients who got a second dose at roughly 4 weeks were pooled with those who got a second dose at roughly 12 weeks. The vaccinee samples were drawn from two UK trials, COV001 and COV002, one of which was a single-blind randomized controlled phase 2/3 trial testing AZD1222 (ChAdOx1 nCoV-19) in healthy adults. For TCRbeta chain sequencing, PBMC samples from trial participants were taken at day 0 and at day 28 after the second dose. The CDR3 regions of human TCRbeta chains were analyzed by immunosequencing. The study's own analysis went as follows. TCRs in the repertoires were compared against a reference library of SARS-CoV-2-specific TCRs that had been generated with the MIRA antigen-specificity platform. Breadth meant the fraction of unique TCRs that were SARS-CoV-2-associated, whereas depth meant the fraction of total T cells that were SARS-CoV-2-associated. Each spike-specific TCR was assigned to its reactive spike region and to a CD4 or CD8 class using the MIRA data. Log10-transformed breadth and depth values were compared by one-way ANOVA with Sidak's multiple comparisons tests. TCRdb took this table from immuneACCESS and kept in-frame rearrangements with V and J called. Such tables lack part of the clones; where checked against another copy, unresolved V genes explain under half of the gap, and the rest is unexplained. V, J and clone size were drawn from that table, and D and trimming were deduced from the DNA. This sample lists 100,000 to 150,000 clones; roughly 92% were detected once. The ten largest clonotypes hold roughly 1% of the sample.

CDR1 and CDR2, looked up from the germline V gene (reference sequence), are SEHNR and FQNEAQ. The V end gives up 4 bases and the J end 0 bases, leaving 6 bases in the junction not matched to a gene. The CDR3 runs 16 residues from the cysteine to the phenylalanine. This entry keeps only the CDR3 DNA: 48 bases, framed from base 1. Recombination joined TRBV7-9 with TRBJ2-1; TRBD1 lines up with 7 middle nucleotides. This specimen consisted of peripheral blood, obtained 28 days after the second AZD1222 dose. The source of this sequence is an adult who received the AZD1222 COVID-19 vaccine. The CDR3 sequence is CASSYGTVSSYNEQFF. The DNA reads TGTGCCAGCAGCTACGGGACAGTTAGCTCCTACAATGAGCAGTTCTTC.